The clone carrying this TCR beta chain was counted once. Antigen unknown. As to treatment: around 19 received Ad26.COV2.S at low or high dose, single or two shots; about 5 received placebo; per-sample allocation not given. The study sampled participants on day 63 after the first vaccine or placebo injection. The data were taken from a study of Ad26.COV2.S vaccination and SARS-CoV-2 variants. Looking at the study overall: The study gave Ad26.COV2.S intramuscularly, once or twice 56 days apart.

Findings of the study overall: Vaccine and placebo recipients had comparable breadth of non-spike TCRs.

This table comes from immunoSEQ multiplex PCR, and its TCRdb copy is limited to in-frame clones, with some not included. The data hold hundreds of thousands of clones, with nearly 90% observed a single time. The TCR originated in a person aged 18 to 65 who received the Ad26.COV2.S COVID-19 vaccine or a placebo. The sample was peripheral blood, taken in a trial of Ad26.COV2.S vaccine versus placebo.

CDR3 sequence (DNA): TGTGCCAGCAGCTTGGTTCTTGTTACTAGCGGGAACACCGGGGAGCTGTTTTTT. Its translation: CASSLVLVTSGNTGELFF. This chain links TRBV5-8 with TRBJ2-2, with TRBD2 identical over 8 bases. The germline gives CDR1 SGHTS, CDR2 YDEGEE. V shed 0 bases and J 1 base; nucleotides not matched to a gene: 8. The CDR3 covers 18 residues. Together with reference TRBV5-8 and TRBJ2-2, the CDR3 gives the full variable domain: EAGVTQSPTHLIKTRGQQATLRCSPISGHTSVYWYQQALGLGLQFLLWYDEGEERNRGNFPPRFSGRQFPNYSSELNVNALELEDSALYLCASSLVLVTSGNTGELFFGEGSRLTVL.